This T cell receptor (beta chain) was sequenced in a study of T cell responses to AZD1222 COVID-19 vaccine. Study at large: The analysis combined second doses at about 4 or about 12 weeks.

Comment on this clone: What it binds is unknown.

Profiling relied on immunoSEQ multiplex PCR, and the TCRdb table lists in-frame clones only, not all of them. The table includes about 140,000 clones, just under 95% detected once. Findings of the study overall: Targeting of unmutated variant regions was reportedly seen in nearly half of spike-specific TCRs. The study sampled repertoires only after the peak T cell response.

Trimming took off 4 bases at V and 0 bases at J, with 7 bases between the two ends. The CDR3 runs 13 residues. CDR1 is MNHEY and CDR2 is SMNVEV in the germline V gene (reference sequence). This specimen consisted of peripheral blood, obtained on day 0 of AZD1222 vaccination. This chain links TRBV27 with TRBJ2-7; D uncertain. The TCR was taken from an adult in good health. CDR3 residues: CASSSQNSYEQYF. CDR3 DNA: TGTGCCAGCAGTTCTCAGAACTCCTACGAGCAGTACTTC.